A single sample is the source of the 21 T cell receptor beta chains below, sequenced in a study of T cell repertoires in cytomegalovirus infection. TCRdb recomputed calls from the reads with MiXCR, one row per CDR3 protein. Here the sample spans fewer than 950,000 distinct CDR3 sequences, 32% being singletons. These TCRs' antigens remain unknown. This specimen was cultured CD8+ T cells from PBMCs, taken from culture after CMV antigen stimulation. These receptors all stem from a human donor in good health (CMV status not recorded). Some clones in this sample may be carry-over from other donors' samples.

This clonotype was counted a few times. This sequence joins TRBV7-8 and TRBJ1-5, with D uncertain. V lost 5 bases to trimming and J lost 11 bases, with 13 bases between them. Germline CDR1 SGHVS, CDR2 FQNEAQ. The CDR3 is 12 residues long. CDR3 nucleotides: TGTGCCAGCAGCCGAGACCAGGCTTCCCAGCATTTT. The encoded protein is CASSRDQASQHF.

This clonotype was seen repeatedly, ten times or more. The rearrangement uses TRBV7-8 and TRBJ1-1; 7 nucleotides line up with TRBD1. Germline CDR1 and CDR2: SGHVS and FQNEAQ. Unmatched junction bases numbered 6, after V lost 3 bases and J lost 2 bases. There are 15 residues in the CDR3. CDR3 sequence reads: CASSLPGGGNTEAFF. DNA for the CDR3: TGTGCCAGCAGCTTGCCAGGGGGAGGAAACACTGAAGCTTTCTTT.

The J gene is TRBJ2-3, the V gene TRBV7-9; no definite D call. Germline V gives CDR1 SEHNR, CDR2 FQNEAQ (reference sequence). CDR3 length: 16 amino acids. The V and J ends lost 1 base and 2 bases respectively, with 13 bases between them. CDR3 protein: CASSLGYGPNTDTQYF. For the CDR3, the DNA is TGTGCCAGCAGCTTAGGTTACGGTCCTAACACAGATACGCAGTATTTT.

This clonotype was counted a few times. The V and J genes are TRBV10-3 and TRBJ1-2, with D tentatively TRBD1 (5 bases). CDR1 ENHRY and CDR2 SYGVKD come from the germline V gene. The CDR3 spans 12 residues. V was trimmed by 7 bases and J by 8 bases, leaving 14 bases between them. CDR3 coding DNA: TGTGCCATCAATGGGGCATCGAGAGGCTACACCTTC. Its translation is CAINGASRGYTF.

This clonotype has more than one count but fewer than ten. The chain carries TRBV14 and TRBJ2-2; maybe TRBD1 (5 bases). CDR1 is SGHDN and CDR2 is FVKESK in the germline V gene. V lost 1 base, J lost 0 bases, and 12 bases lay in between. The CDR3 contains 17 residues. The chain's CDR3 is CASSQGYKGPNTGELFF. The CDR3 coding sequence is TGTGCCAGCAGCCAAGGGTATAAGGGGCCGAACACCGGGGAGCTGTTTTTT.

On this clonotype: An end of the junction does not agree with germline; a read error may underlie this. The chain couples TRBV7-6 to TRBJ2-5; D call uncertain. This CDR3 is built from 15 residues. CDR1 and CDR2 from the germline V gene are SGHVS and FNYEAQ. CDR3 bases: TGTGTCAGCAGCTTAGGCACGTACCTTGGGGAGACCCAGTACTTC. It encodes CVSSLGTYLGETQYF.

V and J are TRBV7-9 and TRBJ1-1; TRBD1 matches at 7 bases. In germline, CDR1 is SEHNR, CDR2 FQNEAQ (reference sequence). V dropped 5 bases and J dropped 12; count of bases not matched to a gene: 3. This CDR3 comprises 10 residues. This CDR3 reads CASSPTGTFF. For the CDR3, the DNA is TGTGCCAGCAGCCCGACAGGGACTTTCTTT.

Regarding this clonotype: An end of the junction does not agree with germline; a read error may underlie this. The genes are TRBV7-6 and TRBJ1-5; no clear D gene. Per germline, CDR1 SGHVS and CDR2 FNYEAQ. This CDR3 has 19 residues. Written as DNA, the CDR3 is TGTGCTAGCAGCTTAGTCATTATGGGCGCCGATATCAGTAATCAGCCCCAGCATTTT. It is translated as CASSLVIMGADISNQPQHF. Full variable domain (missing parts from reference TRBV7-6 and TRBJ1-5): GAGVSQSPRYKVTKRGQDVALRCDPISGHVSLYWYRQALGQGPEFLTYFNYEAQQDKSGLPNDRFSAERPEGSISTLTIQRTEQRDSAMYRCASSLVIMGADISNQPQHFGDGTRLSIL.

This clonotype was seen ten or more times. The chain couples TRBV7-2 to TRBJ2-5; TRBD2 matches 9 bases. Trimming removed 1 base from V and 4 bases from J; junction bases left unmatched: 16. This CDR3 region has 19 residues. The germline V gene has CDR1 SGHTA and CDR2 FQGNSA. The DNA for the CDR3 is TGTGCCAGCAGCTTAGTGGATCAGTACGGGCGGGGGGGCCGAGAGACCCAGTACTTC. Its translation: CASSLVDQYGRGGRETQYF.

This clonotype was seen a handful of times. The chain couples TRBV14 to TRBJ1-4, with D possibly matching TRBD1 (5 bases). This CDR3 is 16 amino acids long. V was clipped by 0 bases and J by 5 bases, with 13 bases between them. The germline V gene has CDR1 SGHDN and CDR2 FVKESK. The CDR3 loop is CASSQEGADLNEKLFF. The CDR3 nucleotides read TGTGCCAGCAGCCAAGAAGGGGCAGATCTAAATGAAAAACTGTTTTTT. Full variable domain (remainder filled in from reference TRBV14 and TRBJ1-4): EAGVTQFPSHSVIEKGQTVTLRCDPISGHDNLYWYRRVMGKEIKFLLHFVKESKQDESGMPNNRFLAERTGGTYSTLKVQPAELEDSGVYFCASSQEGADLNEKLFFGSGTQLSVL.

The sample holds a few counts of this clonotype. The genes are TRBV4-3 and TRBJ2-7; possible D gene TRBD2, 6 bases. CDR3 length: 14 amino acids. Trimming pared 4 bases from V and 7 bases from J, leaving 17 bases between. Germline CDR1 is LGHNA and CDR2 is YSLEER. CDR3 DNA: TGCGCCAGCAGCCCAGATTTGGCTGCGGGGGAGCAGTACGTC. It translates to CASSPDLAAGEQYV.

This clonotype was seen just once. V gene TRBV2 combines with J gene TRBJ2-2; a weak D match, TRBD1 (5 bases). Between the trimmed V and J ends, which lost 5 bases and 5 bases, there was a span of 15 bases. CDR3 length: 15 amino acids. CDR1 and CDR2 (germline): SNHLY, FYNNEI. CDR3 amino acids: CASSFQGFGTGELFF. In DNA, the CDR3 is TGTGCCAGCAGTTTCCAGGGATTTGGGACCGGGGAGCTGTTTTTT.

The genes are TRBV6-5 and TRBJ1-1, with D possibly being TRBD1 (5 bases). Germline CDR1 MNHEY, CDR2 SVGAGI. The CDR3 is 15 residues long. The V end lost 0 bases, the J end lost 4 bases, and 12 bases lay between the germline ends. CDR3 residues: CASSYSPGGSTEAFF. Written as DNA, the CDR3 is TGTGCCAGCAGTTACTCGCCGGGGGGAAGCACTGAAGCTTTCTTT.

The chain joins TRBV19 to TRBJ1-5; D remains ambiguous. With 3 bases removed from V and 0 bases from J, the gap between germline ends came to 12 bases. The CDR3 runs 16 residues. Germline lookup yields CDR1 LNHDA and CDR2 SQIVND (reference sequence). CDR3 residues: CASSIVREYSNQPQHF. In nucleotides, the CDR3 is TGTGCCAGTAGTATTGTACGGGAATATAGCAATCAGCCCCAGCATTTT.

The chain has TRBV11-2 and TRBJ2-1; D gene uncertain. V lost 5 bases and J 0 bases, leaving 11 bases between the germline ends. Germline loops: CDR1 SGHAT, CDR2 FQNNGV. The CDR3 is 15 amino acids. CDR3 loop: CASSMTVSSYNEQFF. As DNA, the CDR3 is TGTGCCAGCAGCATGACGGTTAGCTCCTACAATGAGCAGTTCTTC.

The genes are TRBV12-3 or TRBV12-4 and TRBJ1-4; no reliable D call. The CDR3 runs 12 residues. V lost 5 bases and J lost 7, with 8 bases in between. CDR3 sequence (DNA): TGTGCCAGCAGTGGGGTAGTTGAAAAACTGTTTTTT. This sequence encodes CASSGVVEKLFF.

This clonotype turned up a few times. This chain connects TRBV7-6 to TRBJ1-2; 11 bases align to TRBD1. The CDR3 loop spans 14 amino acids. Germline V gives CDR1 SGHVS, CDR2 FNYEAQ. With V trimmed by 5 bases and J by 8 bases, 7 bases remained unmatched. The CDR3 bases are TGTGCCAGCAGCCCCGGGACAGGGGGGAACGGCTACACCTTC. Protein product: CASSPGTGGNGYTF.

The chain has TRBV2 and TRBJ1-5, with D uncertain. The V gene's germline CDR1 is SNHLY and CDR2 FYNNEI. The V and J ends lost 7 bases and 5 bases respectively, with 12 bases between them. The CDR3 contains 13 residues. The CDR3 DNA follows: TGTGCCAGCACAAATATACCCTATCAGCCCCAGCATTTT. Encoded protein: CASTNIPYQPQHF. Complete variable domain (other parts from reference TRBV2 and TRBJ1-5): EPEVTQTPSHQVTQMGQEVILRCVPISNHLYFYWYRQILGQKVEFLVSFYNNEISEKSEIFDDQFSVERPDGSNFTLKIRSTKLEDSAMYFCASTNIPYQPQHFGDGTRLSIL.

V gene TRBV29-1 combines with J gene TRBJ2-7; 7 nucleotides match TRBD1. CDR3 length: 12 amino acids. The V gene end was trimmed by 5 bases and the J gene end by 2 bases; junction bases not matched to a gene: 3. The V gene's germline CDR1 is SQVTM and CDR2 ANQGSEA. The CDR3 DNA reads TGCAGCGTTATGACAGGGCCCTACGAGCAGTACGTC. Its translation is CSVMTGPYEQYV.

The gene calls are TRBV4-3 and TRBJ2-3; D gene uncertain. Germline V gives CDR1 LGHNA, CDR2 YSLEER. V lost 1 base and J lost 2, with 13 bases in between. The CDR3 is 16 residues long. CDR3 residues: CASSQASTHYTDTQYF. The CDR3 DNA sequence: TGCGCCAGCAGCCAAGCTTCGACACATTACACAGATACGCAGTATTTT.

This clonotype was observed a handful of times. The V gene is TRBV7-9, the J gene TRBJ2-2; TRBD2 might be the D (5 bases). Germline loops: CDR1 SEHNR, CDR2 FQNEAQ (reference sequence). The CDR3 consists of 15 residues. V was pared by 6 bases and J by 8 bases, with 19 bases between. The CDR3 sequence: CASRTPERVRGELFF. The CDR3 DNA sequence: TGTGCCAGCAGGACCCCCGAGAGGGTCCGAGGGGAGCTGTTTTTT.